These T cell receptor beta chains were read from a single sample in a study. TCRdb processed the RT-PCR reads anew with MiXCR; each CDR3 protein has one entry. The table records about 700,000 distinct CDR3 sequences, 14% of them present only once. The sequenced sample was memory CD4+ T cells from blood. These receptors all stem from a female donor in good health, serving as a healthy control. Each CDR3 is given with its conserved first and last residue. D genes are given only for firm matches. Part of the rows lack a size; the others show once, few, many or a class for expanded clones.

14	NA	TRBJ2-2	few	TRBV27	CASSSAVLTGELFF	TGTGCCAGCAGTTCGGCGGTGTTAACCGGGGAGCTGTTTTTT
13	NA	TRBJ1-1	NA	TRBV28	CASSPPGSRGAFF	TGTGCCAGCAGTCCCCCGGGGAGTCGGGGAGCTTTCTTT
14	TRBD2	TRBJ2-1	few	TRBV10-3	CASGGLAGGNEQFF	TGTGCCTCGGGAGGGCTAGCGGGGGGAAATGAGCAGTTCTTC
14	TRBD2	TRBJ2-3	NA	TRBV20-1	CSARKRDGADTQYF	TGCAGTGCTCGTAAGCGGGATGGGGCAGATACGCAGTATTTT
13	NA	TRBJ2-5	few	TRBV7-9	CASRLGTEETQYF	TGTGCCAGCAGGTTGGGGACTGAAGAGACCCAGTACTTC
15	TRBD1	TRBJ1-5	few	TRBV2	CASSGETGVNQPQHF	TGTGCCAGCAGTGGAGAGACAGGGGTCAATCAGCCCCAGCATTTT
16	TRBD2	TRBJ2-1	NA	TRBV11-3	CASSSVGAGGPAEQFF	TGTGCCAGCAGCTCCGTGGGGGCGGGAGGGCCGGCTGAGCAGTTCTTC
14	TRBD1	TRBJ2-5	few	TRBV29-1	CSGRTGLERETQYF	TGCAGCGGCCGGACAGGACTTGAGCGGGAGACCCAGTACTTC
18	TRBD2	TRBJ2-1	NA	TRBV7-8	CASSFHPGLAQTYNEQFF	TGTGCCAGCAGCTTCCATCCGGGACTAGCGCAAACCTACAATGAGCAGTTCTTC
17	NA	TRBJ1-6	NA	TRBV6-1	CASSTQGGRTYNSPLHF	TGTGCCAGCAGTACCCAGGGAGGCAGAACCTATAATTCACCCCTCCACTTT
15	NA	TRBJ2-5	few	TRBV9	CASSGGNRGRETQYF	TGTGCCAGCAGCGGCGGGAACAGGGGAAGGGAGACCCAGTACTTC
15	NA	TRBJ1-2	few	TRBV12-3/TRBV12-4	CASTPRWGDGYGYTF	TGTGCCAGCACTCCCCGATGGGGGGACGGCTATGGCTACACCTTC
17	NA	TRBJ1-3	few	TRBV7-2	CASSLLGGGSSGNTIYF	TGTGCCAGCAGCTTACTCGGAGGGGGATCCTCTGGAAACACCATATATTTT
16	TRBD2	TRBJ2-1	NA	TRBV28	CASSLGGRLAASSEFF	TGTGCCAGCAGTTTAGGGGGGAGACTAGCGGCTTCAAGCGAGTTCTTC
17	TRBD1	TRBJ1-5	many	TRBV6-1	CASSLEGQPFSNQPQHF	TGTGCCAGCAGCCTAGAGGGACAGCCCTTTAGCAATCAGCCCCAGCATTTT
13	NA	TRBJ2-2	few	TRBV7-2	CASSFDDGRELFF	TGTGCCAGCAGCTTCGACGACGGAAGGGAGCTGTTTTTT
15	TRBD2	TRBJ2-4	few	TRBV4-1	CASRRLALAKNIQYF	TGCGCCAGCAGGCGACTAGCGCTAGCCAAAAACATTCAGTACTTC
16	NA	TRBJ2-6	NA	TRBV7-6	CASSLMASSGANVLTF	TGTGCCAGCAGCTTAATGGCTAGCTCTGGGGCCAACGTCCTGACTTTC
14	NA	TRBJ2-3	many	TRBV7-6	CASSQSANSDTQYF	TGTGCCAGCAGCCAATCAGCTAACTCAGATACGCAGTATTTT
17	TRBD2	TRBJ2-1	few	TRBV12-3/TRBV12-4	CASSLGTSGGSYNEQFF	TGTGCCAGCAGTTTAGGGACTAGCGGGGGTTCCTACAATGAGCAGTTCTTC
17	NA	TRBJ2-3	few	TRBV9	CASSPRGLAISTDTQYF	TGTGCCAGCAGCCCCAGGGGACTGGCCATTAGCACAGATACGCAGTATTTT
14	NA	TRBJ2-2	few	TRBV5-1	CASSLTLNTGELFF	TGCGCCAGCAGCTTGACGTTAAACACCGGGGAGCTGTTTTTT
14	TRBD1	TRBJ1-1	NA	TRBV10-3	CAISERTGDTEAFF	TGTGCCATCAGTGAGAGGACAGGGGATACTGAAGCTTTCTTT
13	TRBD2	TRBJ2-7	once	TRBV2	CASSREGRGEQYF	TGTGCCAGCAGCCGGGAGGGCCGAGGGGAGCAGTACTTC
12	NA	TRBJ1-6	many	TRBV6-1	CATLGQDSPLHF	TGTGCCACCTTGGGGCAGGATTCACCCCTCCACTTT
13	NA	TRBJ1-1	NA	TRBV9	CASSARGTGEAFF	TGTGCCAGCAGCGCTAGGGGGACGGGTGAAGCTTTCTTT
15	NA	TRBJ2-5	few	TRBV7-6	CASSRNEVGIETQYF	TGTGCCAGCAGCCGGAATGAGGTGGGGATAGAGACCCAGTACTTC
14	NA	TRBJ2-7	NA	TRBV20-1	CSALRDGDSYEQYF	TGCAGTGCTCTCCGGGACGGGGACTCCTACGAGCAGTACTTC
15	NA	TRBJ2-2	NA	TRBV11-2	CAVSGAGASTGELFF	TGTGCAGTTAGTGGGGCGGGGGCGAGCACCGGGGAGCTGTTTTTT
17	TRBD2	TRBJ2-1	few	TRBV6-2/TRBV6-3	CASSRHLGLAANNEQFF	TGTGCCAGCAGCCGTCACCTGGGACTAGCGGCTAACAATGAGCAGTTCTTC
13	NA	TRBJ1-2	NA	TRBV2	CAGRLGAASGYTF	TGTGCCGGAAGATTAGGTGCTGCTTCAGGCTACACCTTC
14	NA	TRBJ2-3	NA	TRBV24-1	CATGDGVSTDTQYF	TGTGCCACAGGAGATGGAGTAAGCACAGATACGCAGTATTTT
14	TRBD2	TRBJ2-7	NA	TRBV5-4	CASSPGGPSYEQYF	TGTGCCAGCAGCCCGGGGGGACCCTCCTACGAGCAGTACTTC
15	NA	TRBJ1-1	few	TRBV19	CASSISGRRNTEAFF	TGTGCCAGTAGTATCTCGGGACGGAGGAACACTGAAGCTTTCTTT
14	NA	TRBJ2-1	few	TRBV5-1	CASSVDPGANEQFF	TGCGCCAGCAGCGTTGACCCTGGGGCCAATGAGCAGTTCTTC
16	TRBD1	TRBJ2-1	few	TRBV9	CASSVLGRGSYNEQFF	TGTGCCAGCAGCGTGTTAGGCAGGGGGTCCTACAATGAGCAGTTCTTC
17	TRBD1	TRBJ2-6	NA	TRBV7-8	CASSPQTGGSGANVLTF	TGTGCCAGCAGTCCGCAGACAGGGGGCTCTGGGGCCAACGTCCTGACTTTC
13	TRBD1	TRBJ2-7	few	TRBV27	CASSLWQGVEQYF	TGTGCCAGCAGTTTATGGCAGGGGGTCGAGCAGTACTTC
14	TRBD1	TRBJ1-5	many	TRBV12-3/TRBV12-4	CASAGTGGDQPQHF	TGTGCCAGCGCGGGGACAGGGGGCGATCAGCCCCAGCATTTT
13	NA	TRBJ2-3	few	TRBV5-8	CASERQGTDTQYF	TGTGCCAGCGAGAGACAGGGCACAGATACGCAGTATTTT
17	TRBD2	TRBJ2-1	NA	TRBV7-2	CASSPGLAREWGDEQFF	TGTGCCAGCAGCCCCGGACTAGCCAGGGAATGGGGAGATGAGCAGTTCTTC
14	NA	TRBJ1-1	few	TRBV6-2/TRBV6-3	CASSYLGPNTEAFF	TGTGCCAGCAGTTACTTGGGCCCGAACACTGAAGCTTTCTTT
16	NA	TRBJ2-1	NA	TRBV7-6	CASSPLRWGAQDEQFF	TGTGCCAGCAGCCCCCTGAGGTGGGGGGCGCAGGATGAGCAGTTCTTC
15	NA	TRBJ2-1	NA	TRBV24-1	CATSDAGRSYNEQFF	TGTGCCACCAGTGATGCAGGAAGGTCCTACAATGAGCAGTTCTTC
14	NA	TRBJ1-1	NA	TRBV7-3	CASSTRGSGTEAFF	TGTGCCAGCAGCACCCGGGGCAGCGGAACTGAAGCTTTCTTT
14	TRBD2	TRBJ2-1	NA	TRBV5-1	CASRNAGEGNEQFF	TGCGCCAGCAGGAACGCGGGGGAGGGGAATGAGCAGTTCTTC
11	NA	TRBJ1-4	many	TRBV29-1	CSVEEARLIQF	TGCAGCGTTGAAGAGGCCCGGCTTATCCAATTT
15	NA	TRBJ2-7	few	TRBV24-1	CATSDSSEPTYEQYF	TGTGCCACCAGTGATTCGTCGGAACCAACCTACGAGCAGTACTTC
14	TRBD2	TRBJ2-3	few	TRBV18	CASSPTSGSRTQYF	TGTGCCAGCTCACCCACTAGCGGGAGTCGTACGCAGTATTTT